This TCR beta chain appears in the sequencing data of a study of shared clonotypes between healthy human individuals. Produced via immunoSEQ multiplex PCR; TCRdb's table is partial and in-frame only. The sample has 300,000 to 400,000 clones, over 65% seen once. The origin of this receptor is a man younger than 45 in good health. Material for sequencing was memory CD4+ T cells sorted from blood. Subset defined: CD45RA-negative fraction.

The CDR3 spells CASSLSGIQPQHF. In DNA form, the CDR3 reads TGTGCCAGCAGCCTCAGCGGGATCCAGCCCCAGCATTTT. This chain links TRBV7-2 with TRBJ1-5; no clear D gene. Germline V gene data show CDR1 as SGHTA and CDR2 as FQGNSA. V lost 5 bases and J lost 7, with 12 bases in between. The CDR3 runs 13 residues.